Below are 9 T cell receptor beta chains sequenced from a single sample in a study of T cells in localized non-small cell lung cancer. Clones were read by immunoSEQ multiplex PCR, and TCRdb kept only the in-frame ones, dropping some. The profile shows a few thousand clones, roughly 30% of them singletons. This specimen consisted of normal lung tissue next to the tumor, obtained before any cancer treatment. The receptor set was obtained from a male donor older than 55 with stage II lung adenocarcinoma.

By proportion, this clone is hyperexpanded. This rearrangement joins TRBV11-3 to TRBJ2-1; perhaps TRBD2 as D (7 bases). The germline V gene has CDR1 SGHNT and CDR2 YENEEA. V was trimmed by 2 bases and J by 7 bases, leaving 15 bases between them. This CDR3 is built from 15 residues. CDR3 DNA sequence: TGTGCCAGCAGCTTAACGGTGGGAGGGGGAAATGAGCAGTTCTTC. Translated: CASSLTVGGGNEQFF.

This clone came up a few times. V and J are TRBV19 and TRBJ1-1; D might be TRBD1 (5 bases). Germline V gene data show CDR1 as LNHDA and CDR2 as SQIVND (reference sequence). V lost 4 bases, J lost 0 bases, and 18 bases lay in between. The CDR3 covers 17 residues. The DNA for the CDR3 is TGTGCCAGTAGTACTTCGACAGAACTCATTATGAACACTGAAGCTTTCTTT. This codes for CASSTSTELIMNTEAFF.

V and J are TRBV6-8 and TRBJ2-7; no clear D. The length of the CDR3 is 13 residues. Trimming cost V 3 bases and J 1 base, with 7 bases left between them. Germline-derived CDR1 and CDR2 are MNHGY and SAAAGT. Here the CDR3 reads CASSYAESYEQYF. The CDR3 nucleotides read TGTGCCAGCAGTTATGCCGAATCCTACGAGCAGTACTTC.

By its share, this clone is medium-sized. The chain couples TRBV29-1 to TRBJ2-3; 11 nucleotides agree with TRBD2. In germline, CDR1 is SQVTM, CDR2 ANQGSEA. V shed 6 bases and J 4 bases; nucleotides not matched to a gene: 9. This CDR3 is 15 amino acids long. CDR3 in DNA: TGCAGCGTCGTTAGCGGGGGGGCCCCTTCAGATACGCAGTATTTT. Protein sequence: CSVVSGGAPSDTQYF.

The CDR3 region is CATRDSNEKLFF. Written as DNA, the CDR3 is TGTGCCACCCGGGACAGCAATGAAAAACTGTTTTTT. The V and J genes are TRBV6-8 and TRBJ1-4; 7 bases match TRBD1. CDR3 length equals 12 residues. V shed 10 bases and J 5 bases; nucleotides not matched to a gene: 4. Germline V gene data show CDR1 as MNHGY and CDR2 as SAAAGT.

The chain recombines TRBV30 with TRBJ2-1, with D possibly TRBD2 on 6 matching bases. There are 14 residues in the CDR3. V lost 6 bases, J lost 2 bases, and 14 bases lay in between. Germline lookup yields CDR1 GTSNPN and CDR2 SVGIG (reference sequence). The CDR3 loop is CACNRDSAYNEQFF. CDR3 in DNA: TGTGCCTGCAACCGGGACTCCGCCTACAATGAGCAGTTCTTC.

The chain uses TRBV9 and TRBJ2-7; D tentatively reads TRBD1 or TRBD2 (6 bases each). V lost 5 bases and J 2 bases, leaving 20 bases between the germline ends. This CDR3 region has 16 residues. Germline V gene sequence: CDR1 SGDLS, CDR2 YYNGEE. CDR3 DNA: TGTGCCAGCAGTGACCCCTTTCGGGGGCGACCCTACGAGCAGTACTTC. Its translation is CASSDPFRGRPYEQYF.

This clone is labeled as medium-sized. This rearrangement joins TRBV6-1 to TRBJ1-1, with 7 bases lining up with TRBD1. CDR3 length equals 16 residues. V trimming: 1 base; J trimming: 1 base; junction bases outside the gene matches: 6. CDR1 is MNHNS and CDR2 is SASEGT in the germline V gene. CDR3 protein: CASSEGYGTANTEAFF. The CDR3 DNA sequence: TGTGCCAGCAGTGAAGGGTATGGGACAGCGAACACTGAAGCTTTCTTT.

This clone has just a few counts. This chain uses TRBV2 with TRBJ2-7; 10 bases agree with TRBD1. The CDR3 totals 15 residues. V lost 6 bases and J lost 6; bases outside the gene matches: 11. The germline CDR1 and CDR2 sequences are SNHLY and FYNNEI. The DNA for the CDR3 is TGTGCCAGCAGCTTGACGGGGACAGGGGTTGTCGAGCAGTACTTC. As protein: CASSLTGTGVVEQYF.